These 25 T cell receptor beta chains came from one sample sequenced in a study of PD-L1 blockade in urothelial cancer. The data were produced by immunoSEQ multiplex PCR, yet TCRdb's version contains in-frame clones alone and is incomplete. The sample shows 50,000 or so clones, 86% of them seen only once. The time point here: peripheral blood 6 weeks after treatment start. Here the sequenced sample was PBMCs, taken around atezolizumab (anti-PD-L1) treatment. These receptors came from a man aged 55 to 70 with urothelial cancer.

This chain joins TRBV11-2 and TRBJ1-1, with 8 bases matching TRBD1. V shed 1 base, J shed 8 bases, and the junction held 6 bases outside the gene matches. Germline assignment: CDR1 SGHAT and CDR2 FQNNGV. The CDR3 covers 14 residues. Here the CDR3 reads CASSLGGRTGEAFF. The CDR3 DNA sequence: TGTGCCAGCAGCTTAGGCGGTCGGACAGGGGAAGCTTTCTTT.

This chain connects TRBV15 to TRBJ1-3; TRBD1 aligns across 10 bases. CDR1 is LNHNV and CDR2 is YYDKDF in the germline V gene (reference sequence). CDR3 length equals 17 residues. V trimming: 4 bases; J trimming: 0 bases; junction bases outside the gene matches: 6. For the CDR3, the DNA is TGTGCCACCAGCACCCGGGACAGGGGTCCCTCTGGAAACACCATATATTTT. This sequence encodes CATSTRDRGPSGNTIYF.

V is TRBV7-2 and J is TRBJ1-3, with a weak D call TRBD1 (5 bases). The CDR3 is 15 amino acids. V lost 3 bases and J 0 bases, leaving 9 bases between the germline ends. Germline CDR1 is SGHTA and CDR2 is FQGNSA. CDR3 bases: TGTGCCAGCAGCTTGGGGCTGAGCTCTGGAAACACCATATATTTT. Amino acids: CASSLGLSSGNTIYF.

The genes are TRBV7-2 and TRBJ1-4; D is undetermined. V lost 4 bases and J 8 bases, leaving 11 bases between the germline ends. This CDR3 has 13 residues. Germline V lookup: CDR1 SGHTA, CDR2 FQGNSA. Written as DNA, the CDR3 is TGTGCCAGCAGCTATCAGGCGGGCGAAAAACTGTTTTTT. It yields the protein CASSYQAGEKLFF.

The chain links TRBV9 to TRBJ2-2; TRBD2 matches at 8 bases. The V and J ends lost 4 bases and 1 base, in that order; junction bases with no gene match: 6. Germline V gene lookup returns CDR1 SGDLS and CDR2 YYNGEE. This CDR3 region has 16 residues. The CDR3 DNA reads TGTGCCAGCAGCCCCATAGCGGGGCTGAACACCGGGGAGCTGTTTTTT. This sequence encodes CASSPIAGLNTGELFF.

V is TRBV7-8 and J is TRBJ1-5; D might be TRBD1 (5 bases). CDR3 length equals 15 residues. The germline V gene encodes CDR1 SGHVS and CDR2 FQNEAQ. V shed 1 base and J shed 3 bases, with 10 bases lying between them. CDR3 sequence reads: CASSLGARANQPQHF. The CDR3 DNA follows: TGTGCCAGCAGCTTAGGGGCCAGGGCCAATCAGCCCCAGCATTTT.

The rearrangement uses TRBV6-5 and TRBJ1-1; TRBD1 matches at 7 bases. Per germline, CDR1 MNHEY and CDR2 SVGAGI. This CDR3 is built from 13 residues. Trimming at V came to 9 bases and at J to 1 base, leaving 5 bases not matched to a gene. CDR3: CASKWTGNTEAFF. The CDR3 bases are TGTGCCAGTAAATGGACAGGGAACACTGAAGCTTTCTTT.

CDR3 nucleotides: TGTGCCAGCAGCCCCGGACAGGGCTATAATTCACCCCTCCACTTT. Protein product: CASSPGQGYNSPLHF. J is TRBJ1-6 and V is TRBV7-6; 8 bases match TRBD1. The CDR3 covers 15 residues. After removal of 5 bases from V and 3 bases from J, the junction contained 3 bases not matched to a gene. CDR1 SGHVS and CDR2 FNYEAQ come from the germline V gene.

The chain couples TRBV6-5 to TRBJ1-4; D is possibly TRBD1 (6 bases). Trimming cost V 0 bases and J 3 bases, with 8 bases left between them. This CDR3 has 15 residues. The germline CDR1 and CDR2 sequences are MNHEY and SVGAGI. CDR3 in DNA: TGTGCCAGCAGTTACTCACAGGGTTCTAATGAAAAACTGTTTTTT. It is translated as CASSYSQGSNEKLFF.

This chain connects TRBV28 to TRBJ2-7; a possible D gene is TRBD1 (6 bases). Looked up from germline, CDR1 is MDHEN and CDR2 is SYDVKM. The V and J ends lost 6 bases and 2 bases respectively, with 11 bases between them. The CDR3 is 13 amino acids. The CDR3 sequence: CASRPTGTYEQYF. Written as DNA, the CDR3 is TGTGCCAGCAGGCCGACAGGTACCTACGAGCAGTACTTC.

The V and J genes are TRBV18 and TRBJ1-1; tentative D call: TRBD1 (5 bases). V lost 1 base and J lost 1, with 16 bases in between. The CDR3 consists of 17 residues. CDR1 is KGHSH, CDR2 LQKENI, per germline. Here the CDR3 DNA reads TGTGCCAGCTCACCACGGACAAGCAGGAGGGGGAACACTGAAGCTTTCTTT. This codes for CASSPRTSRRGNTEAFF.

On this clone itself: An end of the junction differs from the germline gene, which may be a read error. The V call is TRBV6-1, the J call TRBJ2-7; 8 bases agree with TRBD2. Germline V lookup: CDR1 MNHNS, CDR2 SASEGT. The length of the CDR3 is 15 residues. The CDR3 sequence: CTSSLRAGATYEQYF. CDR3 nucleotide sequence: TGTACCAGCAGCCTGCGAGCGGGGGCAACCTACGAGCAGTACTTC.

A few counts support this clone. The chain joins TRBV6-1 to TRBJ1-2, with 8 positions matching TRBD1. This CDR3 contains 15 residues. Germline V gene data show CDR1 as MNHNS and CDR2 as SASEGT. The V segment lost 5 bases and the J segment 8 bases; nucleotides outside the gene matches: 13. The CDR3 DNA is TGTGCCAGCAGTAACCGGGACAGGAGATTGTCAGGCTACACCTTC. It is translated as CASSNRDRRLSGYTF.

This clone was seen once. In DNA form, the CDR3 reads TGTGCCAGCTCACCACAGAGCGGGGGGGGCACAGATACGCAGTATTTT. It specifies CASSPQSGGGTDTQYF. The genes are TRBV18 and TRBJ2-3; 10 bases are a match to TRBD2. Germline CDR1 and CDR2: KGHSH and LQKENI. Trimming removed 1 base from V and 1 base from J; junction bases left unmatched: 2. The CDR3 runs 16 residues.

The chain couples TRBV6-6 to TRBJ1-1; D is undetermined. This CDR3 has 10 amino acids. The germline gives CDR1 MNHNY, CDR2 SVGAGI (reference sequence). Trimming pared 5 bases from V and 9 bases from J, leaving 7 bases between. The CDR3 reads CASSEGKAFF. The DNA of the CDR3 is TGTGCCAGCAGTGAGGGAAAAGCTTTCTTT.

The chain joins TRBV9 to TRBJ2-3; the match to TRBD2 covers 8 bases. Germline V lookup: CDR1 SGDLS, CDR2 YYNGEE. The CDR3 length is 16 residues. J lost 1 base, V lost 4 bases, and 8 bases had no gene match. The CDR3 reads CASSPRGGRGTDTQYF. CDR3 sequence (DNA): TGTGCCAGCAGCCCCCGGGGGGGCAGAGGCACAGATACGCAGTATTTT.

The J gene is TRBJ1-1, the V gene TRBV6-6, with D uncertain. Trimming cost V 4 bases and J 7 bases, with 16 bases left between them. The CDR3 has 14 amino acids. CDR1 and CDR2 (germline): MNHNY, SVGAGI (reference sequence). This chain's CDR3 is CASSSPGGLLEAFF. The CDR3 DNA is TGTGCCAGCAGTTCCCCTGGTGGACTACTTGAAGCTTTCTTT.

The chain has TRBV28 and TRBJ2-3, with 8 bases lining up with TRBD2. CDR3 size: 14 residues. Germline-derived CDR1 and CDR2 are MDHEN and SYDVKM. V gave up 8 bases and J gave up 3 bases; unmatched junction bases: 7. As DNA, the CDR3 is TGTGCCAGCTGCCCGGGGGGGCGGACAGATACGCAGTATTTT. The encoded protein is CASCPGGRTDTQYF.

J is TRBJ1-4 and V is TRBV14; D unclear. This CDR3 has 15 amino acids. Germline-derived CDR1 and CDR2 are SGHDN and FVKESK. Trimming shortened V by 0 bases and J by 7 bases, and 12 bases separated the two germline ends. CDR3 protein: CASSQEGFVGEKLFF. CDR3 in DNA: TGTGCCAGCAGCCAAGAGGGCTTCGTGGGTGAAAAACTGTTTTTT.

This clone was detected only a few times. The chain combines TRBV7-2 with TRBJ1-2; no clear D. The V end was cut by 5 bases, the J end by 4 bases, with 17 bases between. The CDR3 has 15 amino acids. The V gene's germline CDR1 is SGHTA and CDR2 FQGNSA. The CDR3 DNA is TGTGCCAGCAGCCCCCGTCACCGGGTCCCCTATGGCTACACCTTC. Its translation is CASSPRHRVPYGYTF.

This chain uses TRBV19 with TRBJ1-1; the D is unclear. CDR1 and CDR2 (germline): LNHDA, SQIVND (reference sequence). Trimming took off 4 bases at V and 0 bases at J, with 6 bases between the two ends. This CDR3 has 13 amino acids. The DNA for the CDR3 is TGTGCCAGTAGTAAATACATGAACACTGAAGCTTTCTTT. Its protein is CASSKYMNTEAFF. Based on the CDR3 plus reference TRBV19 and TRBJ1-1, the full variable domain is DGGITQSPKYLFRKEGQNVTLSCEQNLNHDAMYWYRQDPGQGLRLIYYSQIVNDFQKGDIAEGYSVSREKKESFPLTVTSAQKNPTAFYLCASSKYMNTEAFFGQGTRLTVV.

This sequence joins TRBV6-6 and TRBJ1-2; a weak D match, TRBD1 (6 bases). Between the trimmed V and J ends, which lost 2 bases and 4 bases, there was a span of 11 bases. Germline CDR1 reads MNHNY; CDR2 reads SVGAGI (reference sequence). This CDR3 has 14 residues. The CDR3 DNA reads TGTGCCAGCAGTTACCCCGACAGGAGCTATGGCTACACCTTC. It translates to CASSYPDRSYGYTF.

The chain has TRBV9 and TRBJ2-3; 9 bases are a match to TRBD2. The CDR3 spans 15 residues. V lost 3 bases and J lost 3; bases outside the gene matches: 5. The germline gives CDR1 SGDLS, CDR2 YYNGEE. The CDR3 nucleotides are TGTGCCAGCAGCGCCCGCGGGGGGGGGACAGATACGCAGTATTTT. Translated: CASSARGGGTDTQYF.

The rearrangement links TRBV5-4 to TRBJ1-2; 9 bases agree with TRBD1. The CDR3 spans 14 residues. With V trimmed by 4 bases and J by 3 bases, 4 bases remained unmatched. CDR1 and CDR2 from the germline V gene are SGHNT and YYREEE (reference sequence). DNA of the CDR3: TGTGCCAGCAGCGCCGACAGGGGGTACTATGGCTACACCTTC. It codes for CASSADRGYYGYTF.

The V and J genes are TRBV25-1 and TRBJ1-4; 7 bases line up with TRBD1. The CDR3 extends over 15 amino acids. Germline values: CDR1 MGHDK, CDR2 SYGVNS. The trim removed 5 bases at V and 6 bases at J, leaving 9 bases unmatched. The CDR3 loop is CASSSFKGAHEKLFF. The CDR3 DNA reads TGTGCCAGCAGTTCGTTCAAGGGGGCGCATGAAAAACTGTTTTTT.